These 15 T cell receptor beta chains were all obtained from the same sample, sequenced in a study of cytomegalovirus exposure and HLA in healthy donors. Both 60 Vbeta primers and 13 Jbeta primers went into the PCR. Repertoires were generated with immunoSEQ multiplex PCR, while TCRdb's copy carries only in-frame clones and drops some. The sample shows roughly 140,000 clones, around 75% of them seen only once. What was sequenced was PBMCs. The source of these receptors is a woman aged 30 to 39 in good health and CMV-seronegative.

The chain combines TRBV6-6 with TRBJ1-5; D not certain. Deletions cut 2 bases from V and 3 bases from J, with 8 bases between. The germline CDR1 and CDR2 sequences are MNHNY and SVGAGI (reference sequence). This CDR3 has 14 residues. The DNA for the CDR3 is TGTGCCAGCAGTTACCAGTCAGACAATCAGCCCCAGCATTTT. Residues: CASSYQSDNQPQHF.

This chain links TRBV19 with TRBJ2-5; D is ambiguous. Germline assignment: CDR1 LNHDA and CDR2 SQIVND (reference sequence). The CDR3 is made up of 14 amino acids. V was pared by 4 bases and J by 5 bases, with 14 bases between. The CDR3 reads CASSTQLLWETQYF. CDR3 nucleotides: TGTGCCAGTAGTACCCAACTCTTATGGGAGACCCAGTACTTC.

The V call is TRBV18, the J call TRBJ2-1, with 9 bases identical to TRBD2. The J segment lost 8 bases and the V segment lost 2 bases, leaving 13 bases of the junction unmatched. The CDR3 is 17 residues long. Germline V gene data show CDR1 as KGHSH and CDR2 as LQKENI. The CDR3 reads CASSPVEGGRAGDEQFF. Here the CDR3 DNA reads TGTGCCAGCTCACCAGTCGAGGGCGGGAGGGCTGGCGATGAGCAGTTCTTC.

Remarks on this clone: Germline is not matched at one junction end, which may reflect a read error. This chain joins TRBV7-2 and TRBJ1-6, with D tentatively TRBD1 (5 bases). Germline CDR1 is SGHTA and CDR2 is FQGNSA. This CDR3 region has 16 residues. The CDR3 DNA reads as TGTGCCAGCAGCTTAGATGGTCAGGGTTATAAATCACCCCTCCACTTT. The encoded protein is CASSLDGQGYKSPLHF.

A remark on this clone: Other DNA sequences of this sample code for an identical CDR3. CDR3 protein: CASSLTGGQETQYF. Here the CDR3 DNA reads TGTGCCAGCAGCTTAACGGGTGGCCAAGAGACCCAGTACTTC. This chain uses TRBV7-2 with TRBJ2-5; D not resolved. Trimming took 2 bases from V and 1 from J, leaving 8 bases between them. Germline V gene data show CDR1 as SGHTA and CDR2 as FQGNSA. The CDR3 contains 14 residues.

The V and J genes are TRBV5-1 and TRBJ2-1; 11 nucleotides align to TRBD1. V was clipped by 2 bases and J by 5 bases; unmatched bases: 12. CDR1 and CDR2 from the germline V gene are SGHRS and YFSETQ. The CDR3 consists of 18 residues. The CDR3 loop is CASSFVAGTGGQDNEQFF. CDR3 DNA: TGCGCCAGCAGCTTCGTAGCGGGGACAGGGGGGCAAGACAATGAGCAGTTCTTC.

The chain links TRBV18 to TRBJ1-5; tentatively, D is TRBD1 (5 bases). V gave up 2 bases and J gave up 4 bases, with 6 bases separating them. The V gene's germline CDR1 is KGHSH and CDR2 LQKENI. CDR3 length: 13 residues. The CDR3 protein is CASSPTGNQPQHF. The DNA for the CDR3 is TGTGCCAGCTCACCAACAGGTAATCAGCCCCAGCATTTT.

CDR3 in DNA: TGTGCCAGCAGTTACGACAGGGAGGACTATGGCTACACCTTC. It is translated as CASSYDREDYGYTF. The chain carries TRBV6-6 and TRBJ1-2; TRBD1 matches at 7 bases. This CDR3 has 14 amino acids. Trimming cost V 2 bases and J 3 bases; bases outside gene matches: 3. Germline CDR1 reads MNHNY; CDR2 reads SVGAGI (reference sequence).

A few counts support this clone. The chain is built from TRBV11-1 and TRBJ2-5; the match to TRBD1 covers 7 bases. There are 17 residues in the CDR3. V lost 5 bases and J lost 0; bases outside the gene matches: 12. Germline loops: CDR1 SGHAT, CDR2 FQDESV (reference sequence). CDR3 region: CASSPNRDSYDQETQYF. CDR3 DNA: TGTGCCAGCAGCCCTAACCGGGACAGCTATGACCAAGAGACCCAGTACTTC.

This clone showed up just a few times. This chain connects TRBV4-2 to TRBJ1-2, with D possibly TRBD1 on 6 matching bases. The ends were cut back, 4 bases at V and 0 bases at J, with 12 bases in the middle. Germline assignment: CDR1 LGHNA and CDR2 YNFKEQ. This CDR3 contains 15 residues. CDR3 DNA: TGTGCCAGCAGCCTAAGACAGGCTCCTAACTATGGCTACACCTTC. Protein product: CASSLRQAPNYGYTF.

This clone was found a few times. The V gene is TRBV6-1, the J gene TRBJ1-6; the match to TRBD1 covers 7 bases. This CDR3 comprises 16 residues. Trimming cost V 0 bases and J 9 bases; bases outside gene matches: 8. Germline loops: CDR1 MNHNS, CDR2 SASEGT. The DNA of the CDR3 is TGTGCCAGCAGTGAAGCTGAGGGGACAGCAGGTTCACCCCTCCACTTT. As protein: CASSEAEGTAGSPLHF.

This clone has a handful of counts. J is TRBJ2-7 and V is TRBV6-1; D is undetermined. The V gene lost 5 bases and the J gene lost 5 bases, with 7 bases spanning the gap. Germline V gene sequence: CDR1 MNHNS, CDR2 SASEGT. The CDR3 contains 11 residues. The CDR3 nucleotides read TGTGCCAGCAGTTTGAGCGACGAGCAGTACTTC. Amino acids: CASSLSDEQYF.

The chain carries TRBV9 and TRBJ2-2; TRBD2 agrees at 10 bases. The CDR3 is made up of 16 amino acids. Germline V CDR1 and CDR2: SGDLS, YYNGEE. The ends lost 1 base at V and 6 bases at J; junction bases unmatched: 6. CDR3 in DNA: TGTGCCAGCAGCGTATTGGCTAGCGGGAGCTCCGGGGAGCTGTTTTTT. Its translation: CASSVLASGSSGELFF.

This clone was observed a few times. CDR3 amino acids: CASSRLPGQYQPQHF. The CDR3 coding sequence is TGTGCCAGTAGCCGGCTGCCGGGACAGTATCAGCCCCAGCATTTT. The chain combines TRBV19 with TRBJ1-5; 7 bases align to TRBD1. Germline CDR1 reads LNHDA; CDR2 reads SQIVND (reference sequence). There are 15 residues in the CDR3. The V segment lost 6 bases and the J segment 5 bases; nucleotides outside the gene matches: 10.

This sequence joins TRBV2 and TRBJ1-1; 10 nucleotides agree with TRBD1. Germline loops: CDR1 SNHLY, CDR2 FYNNEI. This CDR3 is 13 amino acids long. V lost 8 bases, J lost 5 bases, and 5 bases stayed unmatched. DNA for the CDR3: TGTGCCAGCCGCGGACAGGGGGGTACTGAAGCTTTCTTT. Protein: CASRGQGGTEAFF. Together with reference TRBV2 and TRBJ1-1, the CDR3 gives the full variable domain: EPEVTQTPSHQVTQMGQEVILRCVPISNHLYFYWYRQILGQKVEFLVSFYNNEISEKSEIFDDQFSVERPDGSNFTLKIRSTKLEDSAMYFCASRGQGGTEAFFGQGTRLTVV.